Each of the 11 T cell receptor beta chains below was sequenced from the same sample in a study of T cell changes during pregnancy in multiple sclerosis. Sequencing used immunoSEQ multiplex PCR; TCRdb keeps in-frame clones, though not all of them. The repertoire includes about 34,000 clones, roughly nine tenths of them detected once, and around 4.1% sits in the top ten. The sequences come from CD8+ T cells from peripheral blood mononuclear cells, collected after pregnancy. The receptors here all came from a female donor with multiple sclerosis, enrolled in a pregnancy study.

This rearrangement joins TRBV5-1 to TRBJ2-7; 8 bases match TRBD1. V gave up 4 bases and J gave up 6 bases; unmatched junction bases: 6. This CDR3 comprises 13 residues. Germline assignment: CDR1 SGHRS and CDR2 YFSETQ. In DNA form, the CDR3 reads TGCGCCAGCAGCCCTGGTACAGGGGGCGAGCAGTACTTC. It is translated as CASSPGTGGEQYF.

The rearrangement links TRBV4-1 to TRBJ2-1; 9 bases are shared with TRBD2. V trimming: 1 base; J trimming: 9 bases; junction bases outside the gene matches: 4. This CDR3 contains 14 residues. Germline-derived CDR1 and CDR2 are MGHRA and YSYEKL. The CDR3 loop is CASSQGGGAFEQFF. The CDR3 coding sequence is TGCGCCAGCAGCCAAGGCGGGGGGGCCTTTGAGCAGTTCTTC.

The V call is TRBV6-1, the J call TRBJ2-6; no definite D call. V lost 4 bases, J lost 2 bases, and 12 bases lay in between. There are 16 residues in the CDR3. Germline V CDR1 and CDR2: MNHNS, SASEGT. CDR3: CASSAPRRPGANVLTF. The CDR3 region has the DNA TGTGCCAGCAGTGCTCCCCGGCGGCCTGGGGCCAACGTCCTGACTTTC.

The rearrangement links TRBV7-3 to TRBJ2-2, with no clear D. V was shortened by 5 bases and J by 5 bases, with 12 bases between the two germline ends. The CDR3 is 14 amino acids. Germline CDR1 is SGHTA and CDR2 is FQGTGA. CDR3 bases: TGTGCCAGCAGCGATTTGACTGGTACCGGGGAGCTGTTTTTT. Its translation: CASSDLTGTGELFF.

The CDR3 loop is CASSQVPQASYEQYF. In nucleotides, the CDR3 is TGCGCCAGCAGCCAAGTTCCACAGGCCAGCTACGAGCAGTACTTC. V is TRBV4-1 and J is TRBJ2-7, with D tentatively TRBD1 (5 bases). The CDR3 has 15 residues. Germline assignment: CDR1 MGHRA and CDR2 YSYEKL. Deletions cut 1 base from V and 3 bases from J, with 13 bases between.

The chain is built from TRBV5-1 and TRBJ2-5, with 11 positions matching TRBD1. Germline V CDR1 and CDR2: SGHRS, YFSETQ. Losses at the gene ends were 4 bases for V and 5 bases for J; bases not matched to a gene: 7. The CDR3 runs to 15 residues. DNA of the CDR3: TGCGCCAGCAGCGCAGGACAGGGGGCGTGGGAGACCCAGTACTTC. This gives the protein CASSAGQGAWETQYF.

The rearrangement links TRBV10-3 to TRBJ2-5; 8 bases match TRBD2. The trim removed 6 bases at V and 5 bases at J, leaving 8 bases unmatched. CDR1 and CDR2 (germline): ENHRY, SYGVKD. This CDR3 spans 14 amino acids. The CDR3 spells CAIRPGGALETQYF. CDR3 nucleotides: TGTGCCATCAGACCCGGGGGGGCCTTGGAGACCCAGTACTTC.

V and J are TRBV15 and TRBJ2-7, with D perhaps matching TRBD2 (7 bases). The germline CDR1 and CDR2 sequences are LNHNV and YYDKDF (reference sequence). The V and J ends lost 0 bases and 4 bases respectively, with 13 bases between them. This CDR3 region has 15 residues. This CDR3 is CATSREGGGSYEQYF. Written as DNA, the CDR3 is TGTGCCACCAGCAGAGAAGGGGGGGGCTCGTACGAGCAGTACTTC.

This chain links TRBV6-5 with TRBJ2-7, with a weak D call TRBD2 (5 bases). The CDR3 is 13 amino acids. Germline CDR1 and CDR2: MNHEY and SVGAGI. V lost 8 bases and J 0 bases, leaving 11 bases between the germline ends. CDR3 coding DNA: TGTGCCAGCTCGGTGGGGAGCTCCTACGAGCAGTACTTC. Amino acids: CASSVGSSYEQYF.

The chain combines TRBV9 with TRBJ2-1; a weak D match, TRBD2 (5 bases). Between the trimmed V and J ends, which lost 3 bases and 0 bases, there was a span of 13 bases. The CDR3 runs 16 residues. Germline lookup yields CDR1 SGDLS and CDR2 YYNGEE. The CDR3 spells CASSGRLGSSYNEQFF. The CDR3, as DNA: TGTGCCAGCAGCGGCCGATTGGGGAGCTCCTACAATGAGCAGTTCTTC.

The chain carries TRBV9 and TRBJ1-2; 9 positions agree with TRBD1. The CDR3 contains 15 residues. V was pared by 3 bases and J by 3 bases, with 6 bases of the junction left unmatched. CDR1 is SGDLS and CDR2 is YYNGEE in the germline V gene. CDR3 sequence (DNA): TGTGCCAGCAGCGCTACAGGGGGCTGGGACTATGGCTACACCTTC. Protein: CASSATGGWDYGYTF.